These 7 T cell receptor beta chains were all obtained from the same sample, sequenced in a study of post-analysis software for immune sequencing data. Their cognate antigens are unknown. Whole-study results and caveats: Patients showed TRBV5-6, TRBV5-1 and TRBV20-1 among a few TRBV segments more frequent than in controls.

Every TCR beta cDNA library bore unique molecular identifiers. TCRdb used MiXCR to reprocess the PCR reads, holding one entry per CDR3 protein. The sample has about 500,000 distinct CDR3 sequences; around 40% are singletons. What was sequenced was blood. These receptors were taken from a girl under 18 with multiple sclerosis.

This clonotype appeared a few times. This sequence joins TRBV6-5 and TRBJ2-7, with TRBD2 matching 8 bases. The CDR3 contains 15 residues. CDR1 is MNHEY and CDR2 is SVGAGI in the germline V gene. V shed 7 bases, J shed 0 bases, and the junction held 8 bases outside the gene matches. CDR3 sequence reads: CASIRASGSSYEQYF. Written as DNA, the CDR3 is TGTGCCAGCATTAGGGCTAGCGGGTCCTCCTACGAGCAGTACTTC.

A single count supports this clonotype. At one end, the junction sequence differs from germline, possibly due to a read error. The chain links TRBV29-1 to TRBJ2-1; 8 bases are shared with TRBD2. The CDR3 loop spans 17 amino acids. Germline lookup yields CDR1 SQVTM and CDR2 ANQGSEA. Here the CDR3 reads CSVPLWISGGSYNEQFF. CDR3 nucleotide sequence: TGCAGCGTTCCCCTTTGGATAAGCGGGGGCTCCTATAATGAGCAGTTCTTC.

The chain couples TRBV29-1 to TRBJ2-1, with D hard to call. The CDR3 runs 15 residues. With 6 bases removed from V and 0 bases from J, the gap between germline ends came to 15 bases. In germline, CDR1 is SQVTM, CDR2 ANQGSEA. The CDR3 region is CSVRSGLSSYNEQFF. In DNA form, the CDR3 reads TGCAGCGTCCGATCCGGCCTTAGCTCCTACAATGAGCAGTTCTTC.

The V gene is TRBV6-5, the J gene TRBJ2-1; perhaps TRBD2 as D (6 bases). The germline gives CDR1 MNHEY, CDR2 SVGAGI. This CDR3 has 16 residues. Trimming removed 0 bases from V and 3 bases from J, with 12 bases in between. The CDR3 loop reads CASSYSSGALYNEQFF. CDR3 nucleotide sequence: TGTGCCAGCAGTTACTCGTCGGGAGCTCTCTACAATGAGCAGTTCTTC.

The chain employs TRBV6-1 and TRBJ2-7, with 8 nucleotides matching TRBD1. Trimming removed 6 bases from V and 1 base from J; junction bases left unmatched: 17. This CDR3 region has 18 residues. Germline V gene lookup returns CDR1 MNHNS and CDR2 SASEGT. The chain's CDR3 is CASRGTLKGGTGSYEQYF. The CDR3 DNA reads as TGTGCCAGCAGAGGCACCCTGAAGGGTGGGACAGGATCCTACGAGCAGTACTTC.

The J gene is TRBJ2-7, the V gene TRBV28, with 12 bases fitting TRBD2. The J call may be incorrect, as the DNA end agrees better with TRBJ2-4. The length of the CDR3 is 18 residues. CDR1 is MDHEN and CDR2 is SYDVKM in the germline V gene. The CDR3 reads CASSSPAWASGRVSIQYF. Written as DNA, the CDR3 is TGTGCCAGCAGTTCCCCCGCCTGGGCTAGCGGGAGGGTCTCCATTCAGTACTTC.

This clonotype was seen a handful of times. V gene TRBV29-1 combines with J gene TRBJ2-3; 7 bases fit TRBD1. Germline trimming cut 3 bases from V and 3 bases from J; bases unmatched to any gene: 3. CDR1 and CDR2 (germline): SQVTM, ANQGSEA. This CDR3 comprises 13 residues. This CDR3 reads CSVDLRGTDTQYF. The CDR3 DNA sequence: TGCAGCGTTGACCTCAGGGGGACAGATACGCAGTATTTT.